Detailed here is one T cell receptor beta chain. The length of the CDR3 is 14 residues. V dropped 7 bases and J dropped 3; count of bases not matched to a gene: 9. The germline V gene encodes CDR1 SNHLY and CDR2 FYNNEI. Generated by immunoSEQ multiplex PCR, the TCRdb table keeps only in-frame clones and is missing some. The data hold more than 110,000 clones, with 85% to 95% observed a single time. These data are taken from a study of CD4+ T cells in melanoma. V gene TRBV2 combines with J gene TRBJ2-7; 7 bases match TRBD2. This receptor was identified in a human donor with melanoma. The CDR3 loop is CASTSLAGLYEQYF. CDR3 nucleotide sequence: TGTGCCAGCACTTCGTTAGCGGGCCTCTACGAGCAGTACTTC.